The rows below give T cell receptor beta chains drawn from one sample of a study of T cell repertoires in cytomegalovirus infection. TCRdb redid the calling of the reads with MiXCR, one entry per CDR3 protein. The sample has 450,000 to 600,000 distinct CDR3 sequences, 42% seen once; the top ten hold around 45%. No cognate antigen is known for these TCRs. The sequencing used cultured PBMCs, collected from culture after CMV antigen stimulation. These receptors originate from a human donor in good health (CMV status not recorded). Some clones in this sample may be carry-over from other donors' samples. Each CDR3 is given with its conserved first and last residue.

j_call | v_call | cdr3_aa
TRBJ1-5 | TRBV6-1 | CASSEMGQNNQPQHF
TRBJ1-1 | TRBV7-8 | CASSLEGTGEVEAFF
TRBJ2-7 | TRBV7-8 | CASSLLTGTGPYEQYF
TRBJ2-4 | TRBV11-2 | CASSLGGGRGIQYF
TRBJ1-2 | TRBV28 | CASSQQDLDGLLRYGYTF
TRBJ2-3 | TRBV7-8 | CASSSGVRDTQYF
TRBJ1-6 | TRBV7-2 | CASSLGAITHDNSPLHF
TRBJ2-3 | TRBV6-6 | CASRGLVLTDTQYF
TRBJ1-4 | TRBV7-8 | CASSHAGQVGREKLFF
TRBJ1-6 | TRBV7-8 | CASSLREGHNSPLHF